The clone carrying this TCR beta chain was seen many times. Its antigen is undetermined. The sample comes from a study of neurological immune-mediated disorders. Whole-study context: Relapsing-remitting forms accounted for most of the roughly 35 multiple sclerosis patients and secondary progressive forms for 3. Findings and limits, study-wide: Levels of TCR clonal expansion peaked in HTLV-1-associated myelopathy and reached their lowest in multiple sclerosis, under those of healthy controls. Private repertoires in all groups were suggested, as expanded clones shared no CDR3 amino acid sequences across subjects.

The cDNA came from 5'RACE, which used 10-nucleotide random UMIs. MiXCR was run by TCRdb on the 5' RACE reads, yielding one entry per CDR3 protein. The sample lists about 80,000 distinct CDR3 sequences; about 5.6% were seen once. Trimming removed 6 bases from V and 3 bases from J, with 18 bases in between. Germline V lookup: CDR1 SGHRS, CDR2 YFSETQ. This CDR3 is 16 amino acids long. Sample time point: longitudinal time-point 2. The clonotype originates from a woman aged 55-70 years with multiple sclerosis. The sample consisted of PBMCs. V usage is TRBV5-1 and J usage is TRBJ2-2; TRBD2 is a possible D gene (5 bases). CDR3 loop: CASTLRGIWDTGELFF. The DNA for the CDR3 is TGCGCCAGCACTCTGAGAGGGATTTGGGACACCGGGGAGCTGTTTTTT.